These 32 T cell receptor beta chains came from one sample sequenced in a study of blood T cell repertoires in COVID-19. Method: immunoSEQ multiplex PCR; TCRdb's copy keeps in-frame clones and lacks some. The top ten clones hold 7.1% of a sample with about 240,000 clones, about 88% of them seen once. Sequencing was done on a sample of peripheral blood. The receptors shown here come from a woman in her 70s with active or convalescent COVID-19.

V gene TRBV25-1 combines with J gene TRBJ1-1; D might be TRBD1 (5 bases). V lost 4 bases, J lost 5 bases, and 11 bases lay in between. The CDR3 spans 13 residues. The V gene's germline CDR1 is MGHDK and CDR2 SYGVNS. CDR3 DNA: TGTGCCAGCAGTGCAGGCCCAGGGACTGAAGCTTTCTTT. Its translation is CASSAGPGTEAFF.

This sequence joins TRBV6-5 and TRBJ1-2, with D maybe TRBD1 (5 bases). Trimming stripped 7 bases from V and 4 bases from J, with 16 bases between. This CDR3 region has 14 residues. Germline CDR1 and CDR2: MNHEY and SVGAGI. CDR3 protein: CASIYSGGVYGYTF. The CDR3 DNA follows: TGTGCCAGCATTTATTCTGGAGGGGTCTATGGCTACACCTTC.

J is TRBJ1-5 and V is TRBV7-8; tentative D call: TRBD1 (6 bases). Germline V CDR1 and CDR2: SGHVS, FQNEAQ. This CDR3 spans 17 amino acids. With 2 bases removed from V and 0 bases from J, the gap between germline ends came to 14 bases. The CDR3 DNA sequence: TGTGCCAGCAGCTTAACCGATCAGGGGAATAGCAATCAGCCCCAGCATTTT. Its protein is CASSLTDQGNSNQPQHF.

CDR3 DNA: TGTGCCAGCAGCCCACCTAACAGGGGTACCGGGGAGCTGTTTTTT. Its protein product is CASSPPNRGTGELFF. The V and J genes are TRBV5-6 and TRBJ2-2; 7 nucleotides agree with TRBD1. Germline loops: CDR1 SGHDT, CDR2 YYEEEE. The length of the CDR3 is 15 residues. Trimming at V came to 4 bases and at J to 5 bases, leaving 8 bases not matched to a gene.

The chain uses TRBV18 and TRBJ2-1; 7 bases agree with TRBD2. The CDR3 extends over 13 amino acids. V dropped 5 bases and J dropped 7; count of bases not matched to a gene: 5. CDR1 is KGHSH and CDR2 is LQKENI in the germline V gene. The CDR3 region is CASSGTTANEQFF. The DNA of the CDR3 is TGTGCCAGCTCAGGGACTACCGCTAATGAGCAGTTCTTC. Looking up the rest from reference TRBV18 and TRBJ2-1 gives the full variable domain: NAGVMQNPRHLVRRRGQEARLRCSPMKGHSHVYWYRQLPEEGLKFMVYLQKENIIDESGMPKERFSAEFPKEGPSILRIQQVVRGDSAAYFCASSGTTANEQFFGPGTRLTVL.

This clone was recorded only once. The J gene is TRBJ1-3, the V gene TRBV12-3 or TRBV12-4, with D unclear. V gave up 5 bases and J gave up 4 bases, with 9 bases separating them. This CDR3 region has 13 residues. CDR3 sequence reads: CASSKWRGNTIYF. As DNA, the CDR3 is TGTGCCAGCAGTAAGTGGAGGGGAAACACCATATATTTT.

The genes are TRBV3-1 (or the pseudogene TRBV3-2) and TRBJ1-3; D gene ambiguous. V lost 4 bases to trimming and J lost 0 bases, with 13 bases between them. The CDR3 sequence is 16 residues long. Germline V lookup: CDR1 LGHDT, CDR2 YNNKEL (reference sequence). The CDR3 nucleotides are TGTGCCAGCAGCCTGAGTTATACGAGCTCTGGAAACACCATATATTTT. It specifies CASSLSYTSSGNTIYF.

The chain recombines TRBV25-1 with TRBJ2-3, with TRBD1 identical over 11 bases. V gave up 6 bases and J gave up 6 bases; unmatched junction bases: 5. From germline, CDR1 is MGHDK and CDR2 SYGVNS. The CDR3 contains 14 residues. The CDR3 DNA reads TGTGCCAGCAGCCGGGACAGGGGGTCGGATACGCAGTATTTT. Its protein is CASSRDRGSDTQYF.

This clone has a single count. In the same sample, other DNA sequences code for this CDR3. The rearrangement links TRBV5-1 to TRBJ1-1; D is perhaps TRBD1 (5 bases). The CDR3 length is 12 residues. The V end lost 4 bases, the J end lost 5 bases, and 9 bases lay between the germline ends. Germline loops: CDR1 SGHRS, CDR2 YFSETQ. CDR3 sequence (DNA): TGCGCCAGCAGCCTCCCAGGGACTGAAGCTTTCTTT. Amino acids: CASSLPGTEAFF.

The CDR3 DNA reads as TGTGCCAGCAGCCCCAGGGCAAGCTCCTATAATTCACCCCTCCACTTT. It codes for CASSPRASSYNSPLHF. This chain joins TRBV7-2 and TRBJ1-6; weak D call: TRBD1 (5 bases). Germline CDR1 is SGHTA and CDR2 is FQGNSA. The CDR3 spans 16 residues. The V gene lost 5 bases and the J gene lost 0 bases, with 11 bases spanning the gap.

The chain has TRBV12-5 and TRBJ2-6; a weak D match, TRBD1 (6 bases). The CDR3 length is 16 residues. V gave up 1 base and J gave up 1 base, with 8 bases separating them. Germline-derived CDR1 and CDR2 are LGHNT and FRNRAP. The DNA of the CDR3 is TGTGCTAGTGGTTTGGGAACAGGGTCTGGGGCCAACGTCCTGACTTTC. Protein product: CASGLGTGSGANVLTF.

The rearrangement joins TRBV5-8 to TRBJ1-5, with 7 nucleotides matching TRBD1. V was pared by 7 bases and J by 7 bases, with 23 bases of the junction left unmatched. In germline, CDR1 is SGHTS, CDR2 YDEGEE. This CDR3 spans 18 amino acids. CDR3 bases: TGTGCCAGCTGCCTTGAGTATGAGACAGGGATGATGAAGCAGCCCCAGCATTTT. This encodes CASCLEYETGMMKQPQHF.

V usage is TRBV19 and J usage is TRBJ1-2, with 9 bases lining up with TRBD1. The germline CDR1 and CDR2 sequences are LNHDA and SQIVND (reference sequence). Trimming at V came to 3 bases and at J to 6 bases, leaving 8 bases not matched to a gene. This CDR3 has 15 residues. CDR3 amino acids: CASSMNGQGIDGYTF. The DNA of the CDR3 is TGTGCCAGTAGTATGAACGGACAGGGGATAGATGGCTACACCTTC.

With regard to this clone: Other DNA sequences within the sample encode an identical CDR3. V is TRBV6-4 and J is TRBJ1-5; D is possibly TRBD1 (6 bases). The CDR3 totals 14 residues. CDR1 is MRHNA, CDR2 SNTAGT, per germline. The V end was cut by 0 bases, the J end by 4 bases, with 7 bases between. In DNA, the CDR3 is TGTGCCAGCAGTGACTCAGGGGGTAATCAGCCCCAGCATTTT. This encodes CASSDSGGNQPQHF.

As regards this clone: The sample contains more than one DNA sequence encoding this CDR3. In DNA, the CDR3 is TGTGCCAGTAGTATATACAGGAATCAGCCCCAGCATTTT. Protein product: CASSIYRNQPQHF. This chain links TRBV19 with TRBJ1-5; possibly TRBD1 for D (5 bases). Germline lookup yields CDR1 LNHDA and CDR2 SQIVND (reference sequence). Trimming removed 2 bases at V and 4 bases at J, with 6 bases between. The CDR3 is 13 residues long. The full variable domain, rest sourced from reference TRBV19 and TRBJ1-5, is DGGITQSPKYLFRKEGQNVTLSCEQNLNHDAMYWYRQDPGQGLRLIYYSQIVNDFQKGDIAEGYSVSREKKESFPLTVTSAQKNPTAFYLCASSIYRNQPQHFGDGTRLSIL.

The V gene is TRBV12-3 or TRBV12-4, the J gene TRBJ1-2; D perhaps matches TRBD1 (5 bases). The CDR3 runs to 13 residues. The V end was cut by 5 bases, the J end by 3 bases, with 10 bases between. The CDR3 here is CASSPEGHYGYTF. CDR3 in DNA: TGTGCCAGCAGTCCGGAGGGACACTATGGCTACACCTTC.

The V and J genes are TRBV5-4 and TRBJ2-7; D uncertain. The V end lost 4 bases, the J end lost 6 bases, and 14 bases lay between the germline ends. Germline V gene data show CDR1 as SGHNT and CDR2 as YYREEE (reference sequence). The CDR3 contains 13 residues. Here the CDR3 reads CASSPVEAGEQYF. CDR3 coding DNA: TGTGCCAGCAGCCCCGTAGAGGCTGGCGAGCAGTACTTC.

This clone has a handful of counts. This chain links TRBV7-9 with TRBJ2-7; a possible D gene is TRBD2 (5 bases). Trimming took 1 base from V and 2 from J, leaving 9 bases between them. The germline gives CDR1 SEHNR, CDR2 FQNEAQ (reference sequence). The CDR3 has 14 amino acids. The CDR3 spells CASSLVERAYEQYF. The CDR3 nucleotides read TGTGCCAGCAGCTTAGTTGAGAGGGCCTACGAGCAGTACTTC. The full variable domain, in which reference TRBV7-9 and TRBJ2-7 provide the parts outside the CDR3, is DTGVSQNPRHKITKRGQNVTFRCDPISEHNRLYWYRQTLGQGPEFLTYFQNEAQLEKSRLLSDRFSAERPKGSFSTLEIQRTEQGDSAMYLCASSLVERAYEQYFGPGTRLTVT.

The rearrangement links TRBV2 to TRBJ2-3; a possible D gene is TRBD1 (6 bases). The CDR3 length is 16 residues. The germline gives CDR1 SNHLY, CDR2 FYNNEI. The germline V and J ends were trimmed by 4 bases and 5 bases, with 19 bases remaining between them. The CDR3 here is CASSGGQRPGGDTQYF. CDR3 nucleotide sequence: TGTGCCAGCAGTGGGGGGCAGCGACCGGGTGGAGATACGCAGTATTTT.

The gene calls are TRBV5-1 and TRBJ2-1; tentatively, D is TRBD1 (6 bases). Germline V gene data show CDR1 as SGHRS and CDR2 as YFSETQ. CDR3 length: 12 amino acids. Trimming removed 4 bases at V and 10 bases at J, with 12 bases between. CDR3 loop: CASSITGYEQFF. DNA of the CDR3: TGCGCCAGCAGCATTACAGGGTACGAGCAGTTCTTC.

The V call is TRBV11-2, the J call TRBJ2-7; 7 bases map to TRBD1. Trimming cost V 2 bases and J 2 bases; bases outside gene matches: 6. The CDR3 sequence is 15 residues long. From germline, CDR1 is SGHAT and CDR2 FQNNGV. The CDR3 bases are TGTGCCAGCAGCTTATCAGGGGGTCCCACCTACGAGCAGTACTTC. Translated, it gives CASSLSGGPTYEQYF.

The CDR3 protein is CASSDINTEAFF. Written as DNA, the CDR3 is TGTGCCAGCTCGGACATAAACACTGAAGCTTTCTTT. The chain links TRBV6-5 to TRBJ1-1, with D tentatively TRBD1 (5 bases). The CDR3 totals 12 residues. V dropped 8 bases and J dropped 2 bases, with 9 bases sitting between them. The germline CDR1 and CDR2 sequences are MNHEY and SVGAGI.

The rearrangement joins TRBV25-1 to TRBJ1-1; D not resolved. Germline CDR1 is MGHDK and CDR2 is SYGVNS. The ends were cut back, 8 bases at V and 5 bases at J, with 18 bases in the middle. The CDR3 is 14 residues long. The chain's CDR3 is CASSYSTLGTEAFF. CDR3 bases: TGTGCCAGCTCCTATTCGACACTTGGAACTGAAGCTTTCTTT.

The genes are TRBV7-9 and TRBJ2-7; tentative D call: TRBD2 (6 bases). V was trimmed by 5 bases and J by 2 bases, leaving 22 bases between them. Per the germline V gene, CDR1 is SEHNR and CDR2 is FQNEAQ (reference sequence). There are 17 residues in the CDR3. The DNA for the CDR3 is TGTGCCAGCAGCCTAAATTCGGTGGGACTTCCAACCTACGAGCAGTACTTC. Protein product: CASSLNSVGLPTYEQYF.

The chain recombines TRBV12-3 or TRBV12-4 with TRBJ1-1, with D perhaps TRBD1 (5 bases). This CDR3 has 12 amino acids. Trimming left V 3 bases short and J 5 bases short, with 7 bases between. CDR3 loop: CASSFQGTEAFF. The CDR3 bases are TGTGCCAGCAGTTTTCAGGGAACTGAAGCTTTCTTT.

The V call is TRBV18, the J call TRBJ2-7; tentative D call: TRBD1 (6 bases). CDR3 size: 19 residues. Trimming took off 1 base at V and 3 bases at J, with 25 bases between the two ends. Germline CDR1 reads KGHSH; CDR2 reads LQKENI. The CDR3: CASSPLSGKAGVSRYEQYF. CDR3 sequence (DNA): TGTGCCAGCTCACCACTGAGCGGAAAGGCAGGGGTATCCCGCTACGAGCAGTACTTC.

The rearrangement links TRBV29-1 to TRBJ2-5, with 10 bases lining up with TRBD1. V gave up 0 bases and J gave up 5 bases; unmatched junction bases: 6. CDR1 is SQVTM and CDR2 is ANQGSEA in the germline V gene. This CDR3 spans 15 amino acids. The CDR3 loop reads CSVEDKDRGLETQYF. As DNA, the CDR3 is TGCAGCGTTGAAGATAAAGACAGGGGGCTTGAGACCCAGTACTTC.

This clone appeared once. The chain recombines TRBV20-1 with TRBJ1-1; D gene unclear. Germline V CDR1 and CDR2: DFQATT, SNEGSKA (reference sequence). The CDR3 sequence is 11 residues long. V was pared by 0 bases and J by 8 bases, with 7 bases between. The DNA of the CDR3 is TGCAGTGCTAGAGAAAGGGAGGAAGCTTTCTTT. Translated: CSAREREEAFF.

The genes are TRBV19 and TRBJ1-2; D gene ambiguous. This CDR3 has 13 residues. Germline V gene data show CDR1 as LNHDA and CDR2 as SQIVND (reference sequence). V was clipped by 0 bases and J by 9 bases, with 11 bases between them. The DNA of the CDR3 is TGTGCCAGTAGTATAGATCGGGGATTAAGCTACACCTTC. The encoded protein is CASSIDRGLSYTF.

The CDR3 DNA reads as TGTGCCAGCAGTAGGGTGGGGGGCTCCTACGAGCAGTACTTC. Encoded protein: CASSRVGGSYEQYF. The rearrangement joins TRBV28 to TRBJ2-7, with D tentatively TRBD2 (6 bases). The CDR3 extends over 14 amino acids. CDR1 is MDHEN, CDR2 SYDVKM, per germline. Between the trimmed V and J ends, which lost 5 bases and 0 bases, there was a span of 11 bases.

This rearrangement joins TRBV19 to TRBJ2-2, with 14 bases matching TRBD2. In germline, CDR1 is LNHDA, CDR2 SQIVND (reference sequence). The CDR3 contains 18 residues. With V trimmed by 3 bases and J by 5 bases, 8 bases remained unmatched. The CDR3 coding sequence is TGTGCCAGTAGTATTCGCAGGACTAGCGGGGGGAGTACCGGGGAGCTGTTTTTT. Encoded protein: CASSIRRTSGGSTGELFF. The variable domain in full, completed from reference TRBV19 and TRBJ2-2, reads DGGITQSPKYLFRKEGQNVTLSCEQNLNHDAMYWYRQDPGQGLRLIYYSQIVNDFQKGDIAEGYSVSREKKESFPLTVTSAQKNPTAFYLCASSIRRTSGGSTGELFFGEGSRLTVL.

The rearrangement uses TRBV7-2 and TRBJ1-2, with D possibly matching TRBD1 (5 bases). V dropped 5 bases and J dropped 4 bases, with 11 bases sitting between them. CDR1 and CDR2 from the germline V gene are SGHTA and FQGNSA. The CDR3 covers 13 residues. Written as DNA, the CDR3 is TGTGCCAGCAGCCCTGCAGGGTTCTATGGCTACACCTTC. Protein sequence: CASSPAGFYGYTF.